These 15 T cell receptor beta chains came from one sample sequenced in a study of blood T cell repertoires in COVID-19. Measured with immunoSEQ multiplex PCR; TCRdb has only the in-frame clones, and not every one. The sample includes approximately 280,000 clones, 85% of them seen just once. Sequencing was done on a sample of PBMCs or T cells enriched from blood (not recorded which). The receptors were gathered from a woman between 45 and 65 years old who had recovered from COVID-19.

The chain is built from TRBV19 and TRBJ2-1, with 10 bases lining up with TRBD2. J gave up 7 bases and V 0 bases, and 6 bases lay outside the gene matches. Germline values: CDR1 LNHDA, CDR2 SQIVND (reference sequence). CDR3 size: 16 residues. The DNA of the CDR3 is TGTGCCAGTAGTATAGAGTGGCTAGCGGGGGTAAATGAGCAGTTCTTC. Residues: CASSIEWLAGVNEQFF. The complete variable domain, with remaining parts taken from reference TRBV19 and TRBJ2-1, reads DGGITQSPKYLFRKEGQNVTLSCEQNLNHDAMYWYRQDPGQGLRLIYYSQIVNDFQKGDIAEGYSVSREKKESFPLTVTSAQKNPTAFYLCASSIEWLAGVNEQFFGPGTRLTVL.

DNA of the CDR3: TGTGCCAGTAGTAGGGACAGGGGGCGACCCCAGCATTTT. Protein product: CASSRDRGRPQHF. This chain connects TRBV19 to TRBJ1-5; 12 bases fit TRBD1. The CDR3 runs to 13 residues. V shed 4 bases and J 10 bases; nucleotides not matched to a gene: 2. Germline lookup yields CDR1 LNHDA and CDR2 SQIVND (reference sequence).

This chain links TRBV9 with TRBJ2-3; 8 nucleotides agree with TRBD1. The CDR3 runs to 16 residues. After removal of 1 base from V and 6 bases from J, the junction contained 10 bases not matched to a gene. Per the germline V gene, CDR1 is SGDLS and CDR2 is YYNGEE. The CDR3 loop reads CASSVPLGQGTDTQYF. The CDR3 DNA reads as TGTGCCAGCAGCGTACCCCTTGGACAGGGAACGGATACGCAGTATTTT.

The V gene is TRBV6-5, the J gene TRBJ1-4, with TRBD1 matching 11 bases. With 2 bases clipped from V and 8 bases from J, the junction kept 7 bases outside the gene matches. This CDR3 contains 16 residues. The germline gives CDR1 MNHEY, CDR2 SVGAGI. CDR3: CASSYTRTGGGEKLFF. The CDR3, as DNA: TGTGCCAGCAGTTACACCCGGACAGGGGGCGGCGAAAAACTGTTTTTT.

The V and J genes are TRBV7-9 and TRBJ2-7; the D is unclear. This CDR3 has 17 residues. Germline lookup yields CDR1 SEHNR and CDR2 FQNEAQ (reference sequence). Trimming shortened V by 5 bases and J by 3 bases, and 23 bases separated the two germline ends. In DNA, the CDR3 is TGTGCCAGCAGCCAAAACAGATTCTCCGAGACCCGCTACGAGCAGTACTTC. Amino acid sequence: CASSQNRFSETRYEQYF.

The chain carries TRBV7-8 and TRBJ1-4, with a weak D call TRBD1 (6 bases). Germline V gene lookup returns CDR1 SGHVS and CDR2 FQNEAQ. This CDR3 region has 18 residues. V shed 0 bases and J shed 0 bases, with 14 bases lying between them. The CDR3 nucleotides are TGTGCCAGCAGCTTAGCGGGGGCCCCTGGAACAACTAATGAAAAACTGTTTTTT. Protein product: CASSLAGAPGTTNEKLFF. Combining the CDR3 with reference TRBV7-8 and TRBJ1-4 gives the whole variable domain GAGVSQSPRYKVAKRGQDVALRCDPISGHVSLFWYQQALGQGPEFLTYFQNEAQLDKSGLPSDRFFAERPEGSVSTLKIQRTQQEDSAVYLCASSLAGAPGTTNEKLFFGSGTQLSVL.

V is TRBV30 and J is TRBJ1-6; maybe TRBD1 (6 bases). Trimming removed 8 bases from V and 2 bases from J, with 7 bases in between. CDR3 size: 12 residues. Germline CDR1 reads GTSNPN; CDR2 reads SVGIG (reference sequence). CDR3: CAGGTYNSPLHF. As DNA, the CDR3 is TGTGCCGGGGGCACCTATAATTCACCCCTCCACTTT.

This chain links TRBV19 with TRBJ1-6; D may be TRBD1 (6 bases). The CDR3 totals 17 residues. The germline gives CDR1 LNHDA, CDR2 SQIVND (reference sequence). Trimming removed 5 bases at V and 7 bases at J, with 21 bases between. The CDR3 spells CASSSVLPGQGNSPLHF. In DNA form, the CDR3 reads TGTGCCAGTAGTTCTGTACTGCCGGGACAAGGCAATTCACCCCTCCACTTT.

The chain links TRBV7-9 to TRBJ1-5; the D gene is possibly TRBD1 (6 bases). Trimming shortened V by 5 bases and J by 4 bases, and 12 bases separated the two germline ends. The length of the CDR3 is 14 residues. Looked up from germline, CDR1 is SEHNR and CDR2 is FQNEAQ (reference sequence). CDR3 coding DNA: TGTGCCAGCAGCCCTACAGGGAGAAATCAGCCCCAGCATTTT. It is translated as CASSPTGRNQPQHF.

This chain joins TRBV18 and TRBJ1-2, with D maybe TRBD1 (5 bases). The length of the CDR3 is 13 residues. Between the trimmed V and J ends, which lost 5 bases and 3 bases, there was a span of 10 bases. The V gene's germline CDR1 is KGHSH and CDR2 LQKENI. CDR3 region: CASSEGAYYGYTF. In DNA form, the CDR3 reads TGTGCCAGCTCAGAAGGGGCTTACTATGGCTACACCTTC.

V usage is TRBV3-1 (or the pseudogene TRBV3-2) and J usage is TRBJ1-4; D might be TRBD1 (5 bases). Germline values: CDR1 LGHDT, CDR2 YNNKEL (reference sequence). V gave up 0 bases and J gave up 5 bases, with 10 bases separating them. The CDR3 contains 15 residues. The CDR3 protein is CASSQEGLANEKLFF. The CDR3 bases are TGTGCCAGCAGCCAAGAGGGACTCGCGAATGAAAAACTGTTTTTT.

The chain is built from TRBV7-9 and TRBJ1-6; 8 bases fit TRBD1. The V gene end was trimmed by 4 bases and the J gene end by 7 bases; junction bases not matched to a gene: 6. In germline, CDR1 is SEHNR, CDR2 FQNEAQ (reference sequence). The CDR3 spans 15 residues. CDR3 sequence: CASSSGGSANSPLHF. CDR3 nucleotide sequence: TGTGCCAGCAGCTCAGGGGGCAGCGCGAATTCACCCCTCCACTTT. Based on the CDR3 plus reference TRBV7-9 and TRBJ1-6, the full variable domain is DTGVSQNPRHKITKRGQNVTFRCDPISEHNRLYWYRQTLGQGPEFLTYFQNEAQLEKSRLLSDRFSAERPKGSFSTLEIQRTEQGDSAMYLCASSSGGSANSPLHFGNGTRLTVT.

This sequence joins TRBV7-9 and TRBJ2-7; 11 positions match TRBD2. V was clipped by 3 bases and J by 6 bases; unmatched bases: 7. Germline CDR1 and CDR2: SEHNR and FQNEAQ (reference sequence). There are 15 residues in the CDR3. DNA of the CDR3: TGTGCCAGCAGCTTCCATAGCGGGAGGGCCCCCGAGCAGTACTTC. Residues: CASSFHSGRAPEQYF.

This clone was seen a handful of times. J is TRBJ1-5 and V is TRBV29-1, with D perhaps TRBD1 (6 bases). V was cut by 6 bases and J by 6 bases, with 12 bases left in between. Per the germline V gene, CDR1 is SQVTM and CDR2 is ANQGSEA. The CDR3 has 12 residues. CDR3 sequence reads: CSVMDRGQPQHF. The CDR3 DNA reads TGCAGCGTCATGGACAGAGGTCAGCCCCAGCATTTT.

The chain is built from TRBV25-1 and TRBJ1-5; D may be TRBD1 (6 bases). The V gene lost 3 bases and the J gene lost 3 bases, with 15 bases spanning the gap. Germline assignment: CDR1 MGHDK and CDR2 SYGVNS. CDR3 size: 16 residues. CDR3: CASSDPRAGANQPQHF. CDR3 bases: TGTGCCAGCAGTGACCCTCGGGCAGGGGCCAATCAGCCCCAGCATTTT.